The clone carrying this T cell receptor (beta chain) was counted only a few times. What it binds is unknown. This entry is derived from a study of T cells after yellow fever vaccination. Regarding the study as a whole: Clonotypes appearing in both CD4 and CD8 compartments existed, and their share was small. On re-exposure, the response was weaker but peaked faster, at day 5 versus 15. Subsequent to the booster, the majority of primary-vaccination clones reappeared (roughly 95% CD4, 80% to 90% CD8).

TCR cDNA was made by 5'RACE template switching, adding a universal primer site and UMIs. TCRdb itself ran the 5' RACE reads through MiXCR, one entry per CDR3 protein. The sample holds about 75,000 distinct CDR3 sequences, approximately 7.3% seen once. This receptor was taken from a man between 18 and 35 years old who received the YFV17D yellow fever vaccine. This specimen was CD8+ T cells sorted from PBMCs, taken 10 to 11 days after the first yellow fever vaccination.

The DNA of the CDR3 is TGTGCCAGCAGTAGTACCCCCTACGAGCAGTACTTC. Its protein product is CASSSTPYEQYF. V is TRBV6-2 or TRBV6-3 and J is TRBJ2-7; D remains unclear. CDR1 is MNHEY and CDR2 is SVGEGT in the germline V gene. The CDR3 spans 12 residues. The ends were cut back, 5 bases at V and 2 bases at J, with 7 bases in the middle.